Following are 18 T cell receptor beta chains from one sample sequenced in a study of Graves' ophthalmopathy and Graves' hyperthyroidism. RNA transcripts provided the template for amplifying TCR beta CDR3 regions. HTBI primers primed a first-round RT-PCR, and a second-round multiplex PCR followed. MiXCR was run by TCRdb on the multiplex PCR reads, yielding one entry per CDR3 protein. The profile shows 350,000 to 400,000 distinct CDR3 sequences, 15% to 19% of them singletons. Sequenced material: peripheral blood. These receptors all stem from a woman aged 18-30 years with stable Graves' hyperthyroidism.

The sample holds a few counts of this clonotype. V gene TRBV27 combines with J gene TRBJ1-2; 8 bases are shared with TRBD1. J was trimmed by 6 bases and V by 2 bases; bases with no gene match: 2. The CDR3 sequence is 13 residues long. CDR1 MNHEY and CDR2 SMNVEV come from the germline V gene (reference sequence). The CDR3 region has the DNA TGTGCCAGCAGTTTACAGGGGGCGAATGGCTACACCTTC. It yields the protein CASSLQGANGYTF.

The table lists this clonotype with many counts. The chain links TRBV4-1 to TRBJ2-7, with 7 bases aligning to TRBD2. The CDR3 has 17 residues. V shed 3 bases, J shed 0 bases, and the junction held 11 bases outside the gene matches. Per the germline V gene, CDR1 is MGHRA and CDR2 is YSYEKL. CDR3 DNA: TGCGCCAGCAGCCACAAGGGACTATCGGGGACCTCCTACGAGCAGTACTTC. It is translated as CASSHKGLSGTSYEQYF.

A remark on this clonotype: This CDR3 fails to terminate in the conserved phenylalanine or tryptophan, so it likely reflects a read error. The DNA is left out, because the CDR3 cannot be placed on it with certainty; the CDR3 is given as TCRdb lists it. The J gene is TRBJ1-2, the V gene TRBV18; the table's D call, TRBD1, has no DNA check behind it. Germline V CDR1 and CDR2: KGHSH, LQKENI. Both ends counted, the CDR3 spans 13 residues. The CDR3 loop reads CASSPTGQGAVRI.

The chain has TRBV15 and TRBJ2-7; 7 nucleotides line up with TRBD2. The CDR3 spans 15 residues. Germline CDR1 is LNHNV and CDR2 is YYDKDF (reference sequence). Trimming took 2 bases from V and 1 from J; bases not matched to a gene: 5. The CDR3 reads CATSRTSVASYEQYF. In nucleotides, the CDR3 is TGTGCCACCAGCAGAACTAGCGTAGCTTCCTACGAGCAGTACTTC.

This clonotype has at least ten counts. The chain recombines TRBV3-1 with TRBJ1-1, with D possibly TRBD1 on 5 matching bases. Trimming pared 5 bases from V and 7 bases from J, leaving 14 bases between. The CDR3 totals 13 residues. Germline CDR1 LGHDT, CDR2 YNNKEL (reference sequence). The CDR3: CASSGTGRVEAFF. The CDR3 DNA follows: TGTGCCAGCAGCGGGACCGGCCGAGTTGAAGCTTTCTTT.

This clonotype was detected ten times or more. V gene TRBV6-1 combines with J gene TRBJ1-2; TRBD1 agrees at 7 bases. This CDR3 comprises 13 residues. Trimming took 6 bases from V and 4 from J; bases not matched to a gene: 5. Germline lookup yields CDR1 MNHNS and CDR2 SASEGT. CDR3 sequence reads: CASRTGQFYGYTF. DNA for the CDR3: TGTGCCAGCAGAACGGGACAGTTCTATGGCTACACCTTC.

This clonotype showed up many times. The J gene is TRBJ2-7, the V gene TRBV6-5, with D perhaps TRBD2 (6 bases). V was pared by 0 bases and J by 0 bases, with 12 bases between. Germline V lookup: CDR1 MNHEY, CDR2 SVGAGI. The CDR3 spans 16 residues. CDR3 amino acids: CASSYSGGDSSYEQYF. The CDR3 region has the DNA TGTGCCAGCAGTTACTCGGGAGGTGACTCCTCCTACGAGCAGTACTTC.

As for this clonotype: The CDR3 end shows no conserved phenylalanine or tryptophan, and so a read error is likely. The V call is TRBV6-9, the J call TRBJ1-6; TRBD1 is a possible D gene (6 bases). The CDR3 totals 13 residues. Germline V gene sequence: CDR1 MNHGY, CDR2 SVAAGI. Trimming took 3 bases from V and 15 from J, leaving 15 bases between them. CDR3 nucleotides: TGTGCCAGCAGTTACGTGCTGGGGGCGATCCTCCACCTT. Translation gives CASSYVLGAILHL.

This clonotype came up a few times. This chain connects TRBV3-1 to TRBJ2-5, with 10 positions matching TRBD2. CDR1 is LGHDT, CDR2 YNNKEL, per germline (reference sequence). The V segment lost 4 bases and the J segment 1 base; nucleotides outside the gene matches: 3. The CDR3 consists of 15 residues. The CDR3 DNA reads TGTGCCAGCAGCCCGAGCGGGGGGGTCCAAGAGACCCAGTACTTC. The encoded protein is CASSPSGGVQETQYF.

In this sample, this clonotype turned up many times. The chain combines TRBV12-3 or TRBV12-4 with TRBJ1-5; 8 bases map to TRBD1. The CDR3 contains 16 residues. Trimming removed 3 bases from V and 7 bases from J; junction bases left unmatched: 11. CDR3 sequence: CASSFQQGVVRQPQHF. The CDR3 DNA reads as TGTGCCAGCAGTTTCCAACAGGGGGTGGTTAGACAGCCCCAGCATTTT.

This clonotype has at least ten counts. The V and J genes are TRBV25-1 and TRBJ1-5; no clear D. V lost 0 bases and J 9 bases, leaving 9 bases between the germline ends. Germline loops: CDR1 MGHDK, CDR2 SYGVNS. CDR3 length: 13 amino acids. This CDR3 reads CASSEYDFSPQHF. In DNA form, the CDR3 reads TGTGCCAGCAGTGAATATGACTTCTCGCCCCAGCATTTT.

This clonotype was detected many times. The chain links TRBV7-9 to TRBJ1-2; TRBD1 is a possible D gene (5 bases). CDR1 and CDR2 from the germline V gene are SEHNR and FQNEAQ (reference sequence). V lost 5 bases, J lost 6 bases, and 16 bases lay in between. The CDR3 is 14 residues long. The CDR3 sequence: CASSPVWGRNGYTF. The CDR3 bases are TGTGCCAGCAGCCCTGTTTGGGGCAGGAATGGCTACACCTTC.

This clonotype occurred many times. The chain joins TRBV5-1 to TRBJ2-7; 10 bases line up with TRBD2. Germline V CDR1 and CDR2: SGHRS, YFSETQ. The CDR3 is 15 residues long. J was trimmed by 4 bases and V by 4 bases; bases with no gene match: 8. This CDR3 reads CASSLASGGRYEQYF. The CDR3 coding sequence is TGCGCCAGCAGCCTGGCTAGCGGGGGAAGGTACGAGCAGTACTTC.

In the case of this clonotype: A much larger clone is a single base away; this may be a read error. V is TRBV19 and J is TRBJ1-1, with D uncertain. In germline, CDR1 is LNHDA, CDR2 SQIVND (reference sequence). The CDR3 is 12 residues long. Trimming removed 9 bases from V and 1 base from J, with 9 bases in between. CDR3 loop: CASCRENTEAFF. As DNA, the CDR3 is TGTGCCAGCTGTAGAGAGAACACTGAAGCTTTCTTT.

This clonotype was seen repeatedly, ten times or more. This chain uses TRBV20-1 with TRBJ2-7; 12 nucleotides match TRBD2. This CDR3 comprises 16 residues. V gave up 0 bases and J gave up 6 bases; unmatched junction bases: 9. Per the germline V gene, CDR1 is DFQATT and CDR2 is SNEGSKA (reference sequence). The CDR3 loop is CSARELAGGLTFEQYF. CDR3 DNA: TGCAGTGCTAGAGAACTAGCGGGGGGCCTCACTTTCGAGCAGTACTTC.

With respect to this clonotype: A much larger clone differs from this one at a single base, so this may be a read error. The chain links TRBV13 to TRBJ2-5, with TRBD2 identical over 9 bases. Trimming at V came to 1 base and at J to 7 bases, leaving 16 bases not matched to a gene. Germline lookup yields CDR1 PRHDT and CDR2 FYEKMQ (reference sequence). CDR3 length: 18 amino acids. The CDR3 loop reads CASSLDVLQAGGGVTQYF. The CDR3 region has the DNA TGTGCCAGCAGCTTAGATGTCCTGCAAGCGGGGGGCGGAGTGACCCAGTACTTC.

This clonotype was detected ten times or more. The gene calls are TRBV29-1 and TRBJ1-1; D ambiguous. Germline V lookup: CDR1 SQVTM, CDR2 ANQGSEA. Trimming removed 0 bases at V and 5 bases at J, with 7 bases between. The CDR3 has 12 amino acids. The CDR3 DNA reads as TGCAGCGTTGAAGAGGGGAGGACTGAAGCTTTCTTT. It codes for CSVEEGRTEAFF. The entire variable domain, with the rest obtained from reference TRBV29-1 and TRBJ1-1, is as follows: SAVISQKPSRDICQRGTSLTIQCQVDSQVTMMFWYRQQPGQSLTLIATANQGSEATYESGFVIDKFPISRPNLTFSTLTVSNMSPEDSSIYLCSVEEGRTEAFFGQGTRLTVV.

Turning to this clonotype: A read error may explain this, as a much larger clone is one base away. For the CDR3, the DNA is TGTGCCAGCAGATGGACTACCACCGTGGGAGAGCAGTACTTC. Translating it yields CASRWTTTVGEQYF. The chain couples TRBV6-2 or TRBV6-3 to TRBJ2-7; tentative D call: TRBD2 (6 bases). CDR1 is MNHEY, CDR2 SVGEGT, per germline. The CDR3 loop spans 14 amino acids. Trimming stripped 6 bases from V and 7 bases from J, with 19 bases between.